The rows below give T cell receptor beta chains drawn from one sample of a study of CD8 T cells in ankylosing spondylitis. TCRdb re-analysed the 5' RACE reads in MiXCR, keeping a single row per CDR3 protein. The sample lists about 350,000 distinct CDR3 sequences; 20% to 25% were seen once. The material sequenced was blood, either unsorted or a sorted T cell fraction (not recorded which). The receptors were sampled from a male donor with ankylosing spondylitis or in good health (not recorded which). CDR3s leave out the opening cysteine and the closing phenylalanine or tryptophan. The order of the fields is V gene, clone size, CDR3 protein. The size field is filled for only some rows; it gives once, few, many or a size class.

TRBV12-3/TRBV12-4 | few | ASSHHRTQEGSYEQY
TRBV7-6 | . | ASSSDNSGQY
TRBV15 | few | ATSKGEGVWPDTQY
TRBV28 | . | ASSFEQGVEPQH
TRBV4-1 | few | ASSQLTRPDTQY
TRBV14 | few | ASSQDSGIGELF
TRBV10-3 | few | AISEQDRGETQY
TRBV2 | . | ASGADNPYEQY
TRBV11-2 | . | ASSFGHTEAF
TRBV12-3/TRBV12-4 | . | ASRGDGRIYEQY
TRBV7-6 | few | ASSLFAGEQF
TRBV14 | . | ASSPLNFVNHRDTQY
TRBV4-2 | . | ASSQDKGSFYEQY
TRBV4-1 | few | ASSLTLIFDGELF
TRBV29-1 | . | SGRKPNTGELF
TRBV29-1 | few | SVETGPTEAF
TRBV11-2 | . | ASSMQLLRTDTQY
TRBV6-1 | few | ASTYTGTARPGANVLT
TRBV6-5 | few | ASSYRGAANTDTQY
TRBV19 | . | ASSPPARYEQY
TRBV24-1 | . | ATGDRINEQF
TRBV7-9 | . | ASSLQAPGYTEAF
TRBV29-1 | . | SADGERGDPYNEQF
TRBV5-1 | many | ASSFAGTGELF
TRBV24-1 | . | ATSDEDRLPFTDTQY
TRBV21-1 | few | ASSPRWKLF
TRBV5-6 | . | ASSRRGITANPSTDTQY
TRBV3-1 | . | ATSHTAGVSYEQY
TRBV7-9 | few | ASSLAASGGYEQY
TRBV5-4 | few | ASRTLTDTQY
TRBV12-3/TRBV12-4 | few | ASSLRLDRGGETQY
TRBV29-1 | . | SLAEGGGGNEQF
TRBV2 | few | ASSATGPGEQY
TRBV12-3/TRBV12-4 | many | ASSLTSSYEQY
TRBV29-1 | . | SVPRGQAKF
TRBV12-3/TRBV12-4 | . | ASSPRVADPRETQY
TRBV4-1 | few | ASSQEGLRTEAF
TRBV20-1 | few | SARDTGGGLGYEQY
TRBV4-1 | . | ASSQEGYRSTTGELF
TRBV20-1 | few | SARVLLSSYNEQF
TRBV29-1 | many | SVDREGGEQF
TRBV4-1 | . | ASSQPPGQSSYEQY
TRBV7-3 | few | ASRTGCSYNSPLH
TRBV10-3 | . | AISEPSPRSYNEQF
TRBV6-5 | . | ASSYRGGDTGELF
TRBV7-3 | . | ASSRDHGGNTEAF
TRBV7-9 | . | ASSESLDSHYEQY
TRBV10-3 | . | AGGGTGGGITEAF
TRBV6-4 | . | ASKDEGLGNTEAF
TRBV5-1 | few | ASTGQAYQETQY
TRBV20-1 | few | SARALVDTYTDTQY
TRBV12-3/TRBV12-4 | few | ASSPTTDKTGELF
TRBV7-8 | few | ASRTGRTYNEQF